This T cell receptor beta chain comes out of a study of T-cell reconstitution after alpha-beta-depleted transplantation in children. TCRbeta library preparation incorporated unique molecular identifiers. MiXCR was run by TCRdb on the PCR reads, yielding one entry per CDR3 protein. Among about 640,000 distinct CDR3 sequences listed, about 15% were seen once. Between the trimmed V and J ends, which lost 4 bases and 3 bases, there was a span of 13 bases. Per germline, CDR1 DFQATT and CDR2 SNEGSKA (reference sequence). The CDR3 runs 13 residues. This clonotype has a count of ten or more. The receptor was isolated from a human donor who donated a stem cell graft to a child with acute myeloid leukemia. The input for sequencing was PBMCs from the stem cell graft donor, taken from the stem cell graft. The rearrangement links TRBV20-1 to TRBJ2-7; D uncertain. The CDR3 DNA follows: TGCAGTGCTACACCCAGGCAATTCTACGAGCAGTACTTC. It is translated as CSATPRQFYEQYF.